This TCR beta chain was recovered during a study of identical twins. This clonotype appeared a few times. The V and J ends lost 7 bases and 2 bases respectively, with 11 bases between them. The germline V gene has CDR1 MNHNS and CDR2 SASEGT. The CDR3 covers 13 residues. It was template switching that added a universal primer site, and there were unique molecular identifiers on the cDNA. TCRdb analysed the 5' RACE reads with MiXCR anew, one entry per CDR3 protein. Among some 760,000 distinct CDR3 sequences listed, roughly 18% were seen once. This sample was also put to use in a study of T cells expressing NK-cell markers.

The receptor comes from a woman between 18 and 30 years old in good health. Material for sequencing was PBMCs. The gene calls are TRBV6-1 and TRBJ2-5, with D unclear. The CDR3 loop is CASMRRAQETQYF. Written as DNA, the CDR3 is TGTGCCAGCATGAGAAGGGCTCAAGAGACCCAGTACTTC.